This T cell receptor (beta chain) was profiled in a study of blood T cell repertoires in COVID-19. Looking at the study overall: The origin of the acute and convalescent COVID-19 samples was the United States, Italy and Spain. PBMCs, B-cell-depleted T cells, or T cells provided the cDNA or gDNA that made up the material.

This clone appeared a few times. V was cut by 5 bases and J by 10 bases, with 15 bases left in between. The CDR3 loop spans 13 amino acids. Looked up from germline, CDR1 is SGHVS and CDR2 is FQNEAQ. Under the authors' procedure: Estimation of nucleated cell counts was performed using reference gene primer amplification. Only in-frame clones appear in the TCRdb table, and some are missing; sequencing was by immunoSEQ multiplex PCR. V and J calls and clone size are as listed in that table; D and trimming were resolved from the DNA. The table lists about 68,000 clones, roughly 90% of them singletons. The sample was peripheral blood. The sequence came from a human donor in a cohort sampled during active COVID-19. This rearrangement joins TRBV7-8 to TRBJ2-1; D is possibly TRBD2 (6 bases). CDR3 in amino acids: CASSQILASEQFF. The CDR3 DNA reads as TGTGCCAGCAGCCAGATACTAGCTTCGGAGCAGTTCTTC.